The 18 T cell receptor beta chains listed next were all sequenced from one sample in a study of T cells in Graves' hyperthyroidism and ophthalmopathy. There were TCR beta CDR3 regions amplified from RNA transcripts. Initially, a first-round RT-PCR of the TCR CDR3 employed the HTBI primer set. MiXCR, run by TCRdb on the multiplex PCR reads, gives a single entry per CDR3 protein. The sample shows a few hundred thousand distinct CDR3 sequences, 15% to 18% of them seen only once. The sample consisted of blood. The source is a young woman with Graves' hyperthyroidism.

A note on this clonotype: A much larger clone lies one base from this, so it may be a read error. This rearrangement joins TRBV7-2 to TRBJ2-3; D is possibly TRBD2 (5 bases). The CDR3 has 15 residues. Between the trimmed V and J ends, which lost 3 bases and 5 bases, there was a span of 15 bases. CDR1 and CDR2 from the germline V gene are SGHTA and FQGNSA. The CDR3 DNA sequence: TGTGCCAGCAGCTTTGATCGGGGATGCCAAGATACGCAGTATTTT. Protein sequence: CASSFDRGCQDTQYF.

A few counts support this clonotype. The chain links TRBV20-1 to TRBJ1-3; possible D gene TRBD1, 6 bases. V was trimmed by 6 bases and J by 4 bases, leaving 10 bases between them. Germline V CDR1 and CDR2: DFQATT, SNEGSKA (reference sequence). CDR3 length: 12 amino acids. Here the CDR3 DNA reads TGCAGTGCAAGGGGGGTAGGAAACACCATATATTTT. It specifies CSARGVGNTIYF.

This clonotype was found many times. The chain carries TRBV18 and TRBJ1-5; maybe TRBD1 (6 bases). The ends were cut back, 3 bases at V and 5 bases at J, with 17 bases in the middle. This CDR3 is built from 16 residues. Germline CDR1 reads KGHSH; CDR2 reads LQKENI. The CDR3: CASSPDSPANHQPQHF. CDR3 DNA sequence: TGTGCCAGCTCACCGGACAGTCCAGCGAACCATCAGCCCCAGCATTTT.

This clonotype came up a few times. V gene TRBV6-1 combines with J gene TRBJ2-3; no clear D gene. This CDR3 comprises 14 residues. Looked up from germline, CDR1 is MNHNS and CDR2 is SASEGT. V shed 8 bases and J shed 1 base, with 13 bases lying between them. The CDR3 region has the DNA TGTGCCAGCCCGGGTGTGGCAGGCACAGATACGCAGTATTTT. Its protein product is CASPGVAGTDTQYF.

This clonotype has at least ten counts. As DNA, the CDR3 is TGCGCCAGCAGTGTCGGGGAAGAGACCCAGTACTTC. Its translation is CASSVGEETQYF. This chain links TRBV5-1 with TRBJ2-5; perhaps TRBD2 as D (5 bases). Trimming stripped 5 bases from V and 3 bases from J, with 8 bases between. Germline lookup yields CDR1 SGHRS and CDR2 YFSETQ. The CDR3 is 12 amino acids. Filled out from reference TRBV5-1 and TRBJ2-5, the complete variable domain reads KAGVTQTPRYLIKTRGQQVTLSCSPISGHRSVSWYQQTPGQGLQFLFEYFSETQRNKGNFPGRFSGRQFSNSRSEMNVSTLELGDSALYLCASSVGEETQYFGPGTRLLVL.

This clonotype was observed at least ten times. The junction and the germline gene differ at one end; a read error may be behind it. The chain joins TRBV12-3 or TRBV12-4 to TRBJ1-5; 7 bases are shared with TRBD1. The CDR3 consists of 14 residues. The CDR3 nucleotides are TGTGCCAGCAGCTTAGGACAGGGCAATCAGCCCCAGCATTTT. It specifies CASSLGQGNQPQHF.

This clonotype was found many times. The V and J genes are TRBV28 and TRBJ1-1, with 8 positions matching TRBD1. Looked up from germline, CDR1 is MDHEN and CDR2 is SYDVKM. This CDR3 contains 17 residues. After removal of 2 bases from V and 2 bases from J, the junction contained 10 bases not matched to a gene. The CDR3 bases are TGTGCCAGCAGTTTACCCGGCAGGGGGCGGGTTAACACTGAAGCTTTCTTT. Its translation: CASSLPGRGRVNTEAFF.

This clonotype showed up many times. The V gene is TRBV19, the J gene TRBJ1-2, with D possibly being TRBD1 (6 bases). The germline gives CDR1 LNHDA, CDR2 SQIVND (reference sequence). The CDR3 runs 11 residues. V was shortened by 9 bases and J by 4 bases, with 9 bases between the two germline ends. The CDR3 DNA sequence: TGTGCCAGCGGACAGATCTATGGCTACACCTTC. Translating gives CASGQIYGYTF.

This clonotype was picked up many times. The chain combines TRBV18 with TRBJ1-2, with TRBD1 as a possible D gene (6 bases). Deletions cut 5 bases from V and 2 bases from J, with 15 bases between. The CDR3 has 15 amino acids. In germline, CDR1 is KGHSH, CDR2 LQKENI. The CDR3 is CASSAFQGQNYGYTF. The CDR3 DNA reads TGTGCCAGCTCAGCATTTCAGGGGCAGAACTATGGCTACACCTTC.

CDR3 region: CASSVGLGGMNTEAFF. The CDR3 nucleotides are TGTGCCAGCAGCGTAGGGTTGGGGGGAATGAACACTGAAGCTTTCTTT. The chain uses TRBV9 and TRBJ1-1, with D tentatively TRBD1 (5 bases). Germline V lookup: CDR1 SGDLS, CDR2 YYNGEE. Trimming took off 0 bases at V and 0 bases at J, with 12 bases between the two ends. The CDR3 spans 16 residues. Using reference TRBV9 and TRBJ1-1 for the parts outside the CDR3, the full variable domain is DSGVTQTPKHLITATGQRVTLRCSPRSGDLSVYWYQQSLDQGLQFLIQYYNGEERAKGNILERFSAQQFPDLHSELNLSSLELGDSALYFCASSVGLGGMNTEAFFGQGTRLTVV.

This clonotype was detected many times. V and J are TRBV7-2 and TRBJ2-7; 9 bases match TRBD2. The CDR3 has 17 amino acids. The germline gives CDR1 SGHTA, CDR2 FQGNSA. The V and J ends lost 2 bases and 7 bases, in that order; junction bases with no gene match: 15. CDR3 sequence reads: CASSLWNTQRGAGEQYF. The CDR3 DNA reads TGTGCCAGCAGCTTATGGAACACCCAGCGGGGGGCGGGTGAGCAGTACTTC.

This clonotype was seen repeatedly, ten times or more. The rearrangement links TRBV5-5 to TRBJ1-3; tentatively, D is TRBD1 (6 bases). The V gene lost 4 bases and the J gene lost 4 bases, with 9 bases spanning the gap. CDR3 length: 13 amino acids. Germline-derived CDR1 and CDR2 are SGHKS and YYEKEE (reference sequence). CDR3 nucleotide sequence: TGTGCCAGCAGCAGGGGGGACGGAAACACCATATATTTT. It yields the protein CASSRGDGNTIYF. The variable domain in full, completed from reference TRBV5-5 and TRBJ1-3, reads DAGVTQSPTHLIKTRGQQVTLRCSPISGHKSVSWYQQVLGQGPQFIFQYYEKEERGRGNFPDRFSARQFPNYSSELNVNALLLGDSALYLCASSRGDGNTIYFGEGSWLTVV.

A note on this clonotype: A much larger clone sits a single nucleotide away, making a read error possible. The chain couples TRBV12-3 or TRBV12-4 to TRBJ2-1, with 11 nucleotides matching TRBD2. V dropped 6 bases and J dropped 4; count of bases not matched to a gene: 5. The CDR3 sequence is 15 residues long. DNA for the CDR3: TGTGCCAGCAGATGGGGACTAGCGGAGTACAATGAGCAGTTCTTC. It yields the protein CASRWGLAEYNEQFF.

The V gene is TRBV20-1, the J gene TRBJ2-7; 10 nucleotides agree with TRBD1. V shed 0 bases and J 4 bases; nucleotides not matched to a gene: 6. The CDR3 is made up of 15 amino acids. CDR1 and CDR2 from the germline V gene are DFQATT and SNEGSKA (reference sequence). The CDR3: CSARDPGQGRYEQYF. The CDR3 DNA follows: TGCAGTGCTAGAGATCCGGGACAGGGGAGGTACGAGCAGTACTTC.

This clonotype was seen ten or more times. The CDR3 region has the DNA TGCAGTGCTAGAGGCATACTTGGCGGGGGCCCCCAAGAGACCCAGTACTTC. Its translation is CSARGILGGGPQETQYF. The gene calls are TRBV20-1 and TRBJ2-5; the D gene is possibly TRBD2 (7 bases). V was pared by 1 base and J by 1 base, with 19 bases between. The germline CDR1 and CDR2 sequences are DFQATT and SNEGSKA (reference sequence). There are 17 residues in the CDR3.

This clonotype was recorded many times. This chain connects TRBV6-5 to TRBJ1-2, with 8 bases fitting TRBD1. V trimming: 0 bases; J trimming: 10 bases; junction bases outside the gene matches: 4. Germline CDR1 and CDR2: MNHEY and SVGAGI. The CDR3 loop spans 13 amino acids. DNA of the CDR3: TGTGCCAGCAGTTACTCGGTGGACAGGGCCTACACCTTC. Translation: CASSYSVDRAYTF.

The J gene is TRBJ2-2, the V gene TRBV10-2, with 11 bases that match TRBD1. The trim removed 8 bases at V and 6 bases at J, leaving 5 bases unmatched. This CDR3 has 14 amino acids. Germline values: CDR1 WSHSY, CDR2 SAAADI. CDR3 in amino acids: CASHGTGGSGELFF. Here the CDR3 DNA reads TGCGCCAGCCACGGGACAGGGGGGTCCGGGGAGCTGTTTTTT.

The CDR3 nucleotides read TGTGCCATGGGGGAAACGAACACCGGGGAGCTGTTTTTT. Translated, it gives CAMGETNTGELFF. This sequence joins TRBV7-2 and TRBJ2-2; D is perhaps TRBD1 or TRBD2 (5 bases each). The CDR3 is 13 residues long. Germline V gene sequence: CDR1 SGHTA, CDR2 FQGNSA. Trimming removed 10 bases from V and 0 bases from J, with 9 bases in between.